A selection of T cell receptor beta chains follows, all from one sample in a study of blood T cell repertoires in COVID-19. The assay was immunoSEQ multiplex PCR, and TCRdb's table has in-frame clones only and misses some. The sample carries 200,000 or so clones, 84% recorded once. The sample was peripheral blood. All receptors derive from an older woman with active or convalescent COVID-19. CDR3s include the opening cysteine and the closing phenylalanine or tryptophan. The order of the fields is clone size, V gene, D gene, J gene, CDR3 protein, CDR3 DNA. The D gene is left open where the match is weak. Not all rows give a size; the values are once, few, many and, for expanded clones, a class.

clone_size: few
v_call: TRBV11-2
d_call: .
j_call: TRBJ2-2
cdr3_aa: CASSLTNTGELFF
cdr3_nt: TGTGCCAGCAGCTTGACTAACACCGGGGAGCTGTTTTTT

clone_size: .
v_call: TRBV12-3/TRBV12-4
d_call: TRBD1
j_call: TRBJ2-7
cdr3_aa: CASRQGAIYEQYF
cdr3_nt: TGTGCCAGCAGACAGGGGGCGATCTACGAGCAGTACTTC

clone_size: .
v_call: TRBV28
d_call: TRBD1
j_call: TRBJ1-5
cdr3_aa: CASIPGGTGGRLNQPQHF
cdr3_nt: TGTGCCAGCATCCCAGGAGGAACAGGGGGAAGGCTCAATCAGCCCCAGCATTTT

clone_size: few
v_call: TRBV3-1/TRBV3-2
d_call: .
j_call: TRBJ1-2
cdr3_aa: CASRPLGEPYGYTF
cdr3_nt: TGTGCCAGCAGACCCCTCGGGGAACCTTATGGCTACACCTTC

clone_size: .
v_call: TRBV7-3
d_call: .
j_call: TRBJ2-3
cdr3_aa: CASSLSGTGRGQDTQYF
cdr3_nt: TGTGCCAGCAGCTTATCCGGGACTGGCAGGGGACAGGATACGCAGTATTTT

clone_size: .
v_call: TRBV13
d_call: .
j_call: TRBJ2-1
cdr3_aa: CASSSLLVAEQFF
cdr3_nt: TGTGCCAGCAGCTCCCTACTAGTAGCTGAGCAGTTCTTC

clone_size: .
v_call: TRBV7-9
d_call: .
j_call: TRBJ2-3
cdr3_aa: CASSLSQEDTQYF
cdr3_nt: TGTGCCAGCAGCCTATCCCAGGAAGATACGCAGTATTTT

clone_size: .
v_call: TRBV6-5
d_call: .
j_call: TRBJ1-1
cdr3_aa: CASMVTGLNTEAFF
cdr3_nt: TGTGCCAGCATGGTGACAGGCTTGAACACTGAAGCTTTCTTT

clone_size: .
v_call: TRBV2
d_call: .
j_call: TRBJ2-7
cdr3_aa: CASSVWGEGYF
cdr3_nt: TGTGCCAGCAGTGTTTGGGGAGAAGGTTACTTC

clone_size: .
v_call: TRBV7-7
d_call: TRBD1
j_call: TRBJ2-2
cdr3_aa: CASSRGRGQTGELFF
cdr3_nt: TGTGCCAGCAGCCGGGGCAGGGGGCAAACCGGGGAGCTGTTTTTT

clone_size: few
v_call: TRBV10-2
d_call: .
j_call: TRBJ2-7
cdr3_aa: CASSEGSYEQYF
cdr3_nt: TGCGCCAGCAGTGAAGGGAGCTACGAGCAGTACTTC

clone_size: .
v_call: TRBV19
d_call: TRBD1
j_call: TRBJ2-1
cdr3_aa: CASSIIRGLRGSYNEQFF
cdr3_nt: TGTGCCAGTAGTATCATCAGGGGGCTACGGGGCTCCTACAATGAGCAGTTCTTC

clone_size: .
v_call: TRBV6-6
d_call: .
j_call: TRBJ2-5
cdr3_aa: CASSNYDKETQYF
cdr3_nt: TGTGCCAGCAGTAACTACGACAAAGAGACCCAGTACTTC

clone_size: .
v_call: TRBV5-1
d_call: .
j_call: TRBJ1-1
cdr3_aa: CASSFGTWGSAVRAEAFF
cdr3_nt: TGCGCCAGCAGCTTTGGAACCTGGGGCTCCGCGGTCAGGGCTGAAGCTTTCTTT

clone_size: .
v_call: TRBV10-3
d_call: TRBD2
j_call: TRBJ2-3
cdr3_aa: CAIGGTSGSHGDTQYF
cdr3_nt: TGTGCCATCGGCGGGACTAGCGGGAGTCACGGGGATACGCAGTATTTT

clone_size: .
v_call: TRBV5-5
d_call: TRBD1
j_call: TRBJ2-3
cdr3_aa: CASSNIPGQGASDTQYF
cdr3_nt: TGTGCCAGCAGCAACATCCCGGGACAGGGGGCATCAGATACGCAGTATTTT

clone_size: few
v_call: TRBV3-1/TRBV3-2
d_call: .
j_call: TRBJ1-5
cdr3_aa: CASSQGRGGNQPQHF
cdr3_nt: TGTGCCAGCAGCCAAGGGCGGGGAGGCAATCAGCCCCAGCATTTT

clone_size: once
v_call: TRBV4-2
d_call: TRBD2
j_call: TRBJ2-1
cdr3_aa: CASSQGTSGTYNEQFF
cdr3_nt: TGTGCCAGCAGCCAAGGGACTAGCGGGACCTACAATGAGCAGTTCTTC

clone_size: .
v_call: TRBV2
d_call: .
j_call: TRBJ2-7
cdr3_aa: CASFEVESVNYEQYF
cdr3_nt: TGTGCCAGCTTTGAGGTGGAGTCAGTAAACTACGAGCAGTACTTC

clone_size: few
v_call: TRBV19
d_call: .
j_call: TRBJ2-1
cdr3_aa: CASSRAETYNEQFF
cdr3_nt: TGTGCCAGTAGTAGGGCCGAAACCTACAATGAGCAGTTCTTC

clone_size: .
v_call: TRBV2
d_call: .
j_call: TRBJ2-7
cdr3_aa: CASTFGGVYYEQYF
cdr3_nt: TGTGCCAGCACCTTCGGCGGGGTATACTACGAGCAGTACTTC

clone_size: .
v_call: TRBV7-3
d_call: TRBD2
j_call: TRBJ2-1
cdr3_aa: CASSSLGLAGVNEQFF
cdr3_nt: TGTGCCAGCAGCTCCCTGGGACTAGCGGGAGTGAATGAGCAGTTCTTC

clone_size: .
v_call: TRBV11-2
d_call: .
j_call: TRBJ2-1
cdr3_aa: CASSPRGLTRNEQFF
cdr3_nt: TGTGCCAGCAGCCCCCGCGGACTGACTAGGAATGAGCAGTTCTTC

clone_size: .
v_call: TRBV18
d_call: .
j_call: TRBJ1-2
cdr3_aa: CASSPPGALGYTF
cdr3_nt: TGTGCCAGCTCACCACCGGGGGCTCTTGGCTACACCTTC

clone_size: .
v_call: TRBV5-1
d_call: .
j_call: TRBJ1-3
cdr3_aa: CASSLTLRGNTIYF
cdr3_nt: TGCGCCAGCAGCTTGACGCTCAGGGGAAACACCATATATTTT

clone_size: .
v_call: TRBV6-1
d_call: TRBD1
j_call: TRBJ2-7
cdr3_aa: CASSEASGGSYEQYF
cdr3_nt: TGTGCCAGCAGTGAAGCGTCAGGGGGATCCTACGAGCAGTACTTC

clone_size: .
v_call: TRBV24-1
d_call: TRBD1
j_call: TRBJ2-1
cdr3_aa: CATSGWTGSSYNEQFF
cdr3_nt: TGTGCCACCAGTGGATGGACAGGGAGCTCCTACAATGAGCAGTTCTTC

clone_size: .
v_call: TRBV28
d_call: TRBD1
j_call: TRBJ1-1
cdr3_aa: CASSPDRGTEAFF
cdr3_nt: TGTGCCAGCAGTCCGGACAGGGGCACTGAAGCTTTCTTT

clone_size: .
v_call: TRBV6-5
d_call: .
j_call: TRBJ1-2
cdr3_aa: CASRETGQNYGYTF
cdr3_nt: TGTGCCAGCAGAGAGACAGGACAAAACTATGGCTACACCTTC

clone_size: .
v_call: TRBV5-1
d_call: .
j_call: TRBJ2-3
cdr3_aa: CASSPIVTSPTLVTQYF
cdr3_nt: TGCGCCAGCAGCCCGATTGTTACTAGCCCTACCCTCGTTACGCAGTATTTT

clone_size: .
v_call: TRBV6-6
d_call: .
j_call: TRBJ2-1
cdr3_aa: CASSYETVGNEQFF
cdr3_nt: TGTGCCAGCAGTTACGAGACAGTGGGCAATGAGCAGTTCTTC

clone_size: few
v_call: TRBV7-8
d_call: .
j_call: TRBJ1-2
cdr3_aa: CASSPAGGNGYTF
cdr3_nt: TGTGCCAGCAGCCCGGCCGGAGGGAACGGCTACACCTTC

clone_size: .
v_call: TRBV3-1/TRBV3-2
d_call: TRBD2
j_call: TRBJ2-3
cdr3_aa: CASSPPPGLAGESGVPADTQYF
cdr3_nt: TGTGCCAGCAGCCCACCCCCGGGACTAGCGGGAGAGAGTGGGGTCCCCGCAGATACGCAGTATTTT

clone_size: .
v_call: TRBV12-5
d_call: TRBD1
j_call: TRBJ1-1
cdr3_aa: CASGLRQGAEAFF
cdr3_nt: TGTGCTAGTGGTTTGAGACAGGGGGCCGAAGCTTTCTTT

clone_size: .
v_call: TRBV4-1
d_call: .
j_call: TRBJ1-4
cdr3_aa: CASSQDGRGARNTNEKLFF
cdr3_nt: TGCGCCAGCAGCCAAGATGGGCGGGGGGCAAGAAATACGAATGAAAAACTGTTTTTT

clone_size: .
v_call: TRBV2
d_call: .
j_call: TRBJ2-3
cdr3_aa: CASGGSSGPWESSTDTQYF
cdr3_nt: TGTGCCAGCGGAGGGAGTAGCGGACCCTGGGAATCTAGCACAGATACGCAGTATTTT

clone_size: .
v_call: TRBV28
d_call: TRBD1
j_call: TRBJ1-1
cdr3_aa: CASTLDRVATEAFF
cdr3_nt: TGTGCCAGCACTCTCGACAGGGTAGCTACTGAAGCTTTCTTT

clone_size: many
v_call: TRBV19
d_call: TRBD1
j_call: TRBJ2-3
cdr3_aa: CASSRRTGKTDTQYF
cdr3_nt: TGTGCCAGTAGTCGACGGACAGGGAAGACAGATACGCAGTATTTT

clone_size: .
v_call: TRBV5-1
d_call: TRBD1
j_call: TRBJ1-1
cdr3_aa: CASSPLEDRVNTEAFF
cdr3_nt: TGCGCCAGCAGCCCGCTCGAGGACAGGGTGAACACTGAAGCTTTCTTT

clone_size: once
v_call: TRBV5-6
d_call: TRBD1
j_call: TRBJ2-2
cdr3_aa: CASSPRTGGITGELFF
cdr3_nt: TGTGCCAGCAGCCCCAGGACAGGGGGCATCACCGGGGAGCTGTTTTTT

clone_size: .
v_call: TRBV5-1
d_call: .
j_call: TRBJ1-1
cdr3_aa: CASSQTRGSTEAFF
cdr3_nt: TGCGCCAGCAGCCAGACGCGAGGTTCCACTGAAGCTTTCTTT

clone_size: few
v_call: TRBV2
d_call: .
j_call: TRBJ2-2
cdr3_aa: CASSEVSVNTGELFF
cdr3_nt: TGTGCCAGCAGCGAGGTTAGCGTGAACACCGGGGAGCTGTTTTTT

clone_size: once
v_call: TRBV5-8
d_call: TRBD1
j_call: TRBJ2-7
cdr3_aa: CASSLSGTGVNEQYF
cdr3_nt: TGTGCCAGCAGCTTGTCAGGGACAGGGGTCAACGAGCAGTACTTC

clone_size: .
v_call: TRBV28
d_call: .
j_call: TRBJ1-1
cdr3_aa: CASTVPSGAFF
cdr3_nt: TGTGCCAGCACGGTCCCCTCTGGAGCTTTCTTT

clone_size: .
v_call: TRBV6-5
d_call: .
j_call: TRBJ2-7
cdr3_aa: CASSYPSGYEQYF
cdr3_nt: TGTGCCAGCAGTTACCCGTCAGGGTACGAGCAGTACTTC

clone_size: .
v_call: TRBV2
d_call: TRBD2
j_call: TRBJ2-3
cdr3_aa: CASSGPKGSSGRMDTQYF
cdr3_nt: TGTGCCAGCAGTGGGCCGAAGGGGTCTAGCGGGAGGATGGATACGCAGTATTTT

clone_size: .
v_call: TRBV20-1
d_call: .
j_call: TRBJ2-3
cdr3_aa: CSATSTDTQYF
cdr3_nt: TGCAGTGCTACCTCCACAGATACGCAGTATTTT

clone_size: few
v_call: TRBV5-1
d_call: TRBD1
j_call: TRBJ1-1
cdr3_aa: CASSPSGGIFEAFF
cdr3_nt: TGCGCCAGCAGCCCCTCAGGGGGCATTTTTGAAGCTTTCTTT

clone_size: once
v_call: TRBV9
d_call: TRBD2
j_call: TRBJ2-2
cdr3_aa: CASSVGSGANTGELFF
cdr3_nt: TGTGCCAGCAGCGTAGGAAGCGGGGCAAACACCGGGGAGCTGTTTTTT

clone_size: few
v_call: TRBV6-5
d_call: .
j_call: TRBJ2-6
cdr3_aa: CASTPFRSGANVLTF
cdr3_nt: TGTGCCAGCACCCCCTTCCGGTCTGGGGCCAACGTCCTGACTTTC

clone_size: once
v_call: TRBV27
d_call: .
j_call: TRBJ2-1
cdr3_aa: CASRSPTSYNEQFF
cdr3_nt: TGTGCCAGCAGATCGCCTACCTCCTACAATGAGCAGTTCTTC

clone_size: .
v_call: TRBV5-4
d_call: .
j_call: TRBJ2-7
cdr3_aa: CATQGGGNPYEQYF
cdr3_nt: TGTGCCACTCAAGGGGGAGGGAATCCGTACGAGCAGTACTTC